These 31 T cell receptor beta chains came from one sample sequenced in a study of T cell responses to AZD1222 COVID-19 vaccine. Some clones are missing from TCRdb's copy, which holds only in-frame ones; the method was immunoSEQ multiplex PCR. The sample lists around 120,000 clones; roughly 91% were seen once. This material consisted of peripheral blood, taken on day 0 of AZD1222 vaccination. Every receptor here comes from an adult in good health.

This clone was found a few times. J is TRBJ1-2 and V is TRBV20-1; TRBD1 is a possible D gene (5 bases). Germline values: CDR1 DFQATT, CDR2 SNEGSKA (reference sequence). CDR3 size: 12 residues. Trimming left V 3 bases short and J 8 bases short, with 13 bases between. CDR3 DNA: TGCAGTGCTAGTAGGGGTCTTCGGGGCTACACCTTC. Residues: CSASRGLRGYTF.

This clone came up a few times. The J gene is TRBJ2-7, the V gene TRBV28; unclear D gene. Per the germline V gene, CDR1 is MDHEN and CDR2 is SYDVKM. V lost 2 bases and J lost 7, with 18 bases in between. The CDR3 length is 15 residues. The chain's CDR3 is CASSLRGSRSTEQYF. The DNA of the CDR3 is TGTGCCAGCAGTTTAAGAGGTTCCCGTTCTACGGAGCAGTACTTC.

The chain has TRBV27 and TRBJ1-1, with a tentative D call TRBD1 (5 bases). Trimming took off 3 bases at V and 0 bases at J, with 8 bases between the two ends. Germline lookup yields CDR1 MNHEY and CDR2 SMNVEV (reference sequence). There are 14 residues in the CDR3. The CDR3 nucleotides are TGTGCCAGCAGTTTCGACAGCCTGAACACTGAAGCTTTCTTT. Encoded protein: CASSFDSLNTEAFF.

The chain combines TRBV6-5 with TRBJ1-2, with D perhaps TRBD1 (5 bases). The CDR3 consists of 13 residues. Germline V CDR1 and CDR2: MNHEY, SVGAGI. V lost 2 bases and J lost 3, with 7 bases in between. CDR3 in DNA: TGTGCCAGCAGTTACGGCAGGGACTATGGCTACACCTTC. Its translation is CASSYGRDYGYTF.

This chain links TRBV2 with TRBJ2-6; 12 bases are shared with TRBD2. With V trimmed by 6 bases and J by 0 bases, 6 bases remained unmatched. This CDR3 is built from 18 residues. Per germline, CDR1 SNHLY and CDR2 FYNNEI. DNA for the CDR3: TGTGCCAGCAGGAGGACTAGCGGGGTATTCTCTGGGGCCAACGTCCTGACTTTC. Its translation: CASRRTSGVFSGANVLTF.

This clone was seen only once. The chain couples TRBV20-1 to TRBJ1-5; D might be TRBD1 (5 bases). The CDR3 extends over 10 amino acids. Germline assignment: CDR1 DFQATT and CDR2 SNEGSKA (reference sequence). Trimming took 4 bases from V and 12 from J, leaving 10 bases between them. CDR3: CSATGTLQHF. The CDR3 bases are TGCAGTGCTACAGGGACCCTCCAGCATTTT.

The chain joins TRBV7-9 to TRBJ1-1; D remains ambiguous. Germline V gene sequence: CDR1 SEHNR, CDR2 FQNEAQ (reference sequence). This CDR3 region has 14 residues. Trimming removed 1 base at V and 6 bases at J, with 12 bases between. The CDR3 is CASSLEAGIPEAFF. The CDR3 coding sequence is TGTGCCAGCAGCTTAGAGGCCGGTATACCTGAAGCTTTCTTT.

The rearrangement links TRBV4-2 to TRBJ2-1, with D perhaps matching TRBD1 or TRBD2 (5 bases each). Looked up from germline, CDR1 is LGHNA and CDR2 is YNFKEQ. The V gene lost 8 bases and the J gene lost 9 bases, with 23 bases spanning the gap. CDR3 length equals 15 residues. CDR3 loop: CASGETNSGGGEQFF. The CDR3 coding sequence is TGTGCCAGCGGGGAGACTAACTCGGGTGGGGGTGAGCAGTTCTTC.

The chain employs TRBV5-8 and TRBJ2-5; perhaps D is TRBD1 or TRBD2 (5 bases each). V was clipped by 3 bases and J by 4 bases, with 16 bases between them. CDR3 length: 15 residues. The V gene's germline CDR1 is SGHTS and CDR2 YDEGEE. The CDR3 nucleotides read TGTGCCAGCAGCTCCTCGGGGATAGGGGCAGAGACCCAGTACTTC. Translation: CASSSSGIGAETQYF.

The chain combines TRBV2 with TRBJ1-5, with D maybe TRBD1 (5 bases). Looked up from germline, CDR1 is SNHLY and CDR2 is FYNNEI. Trimming shortened V by 5 bases and J by 2 bases, and 13 bases separated the two germline ends. The CDR3 runs 15 residues. The CDR3 nucleotides read TGTGCCAGCAGTCCGGGACCCGGGGGCAATCAGCCCCAGCATTTT. Amino acid sequence: CASSPGPGGNQPQHF.

The chain links TRBV6-5 to TRBJ2-7; the D is unclear. The CDR3 extends over 13 amino acids. Germline V gives CDR1 MNHEY, CDR2 SVGAGI. Trimming pared 0 bases from V and 5 bases from J, leaving 8 bases between. In DNA, the CDR3 is TGTGCCAGCAGTTACTCGTACGCCCACGAGCAGTACTTC. Protein: CASSYSYAHEQYF.

The J gene is TRBJ1-4, the V gene TRBV10-3; perhaps TRBD1 as D (5 bases). This CDR3 contains 16 residues. V shed 0 bases and J shed 0 bases, with 8 bases lying between them. The germline gives CDR1 ENHRY, CDR2 SYGVKD. CDR3 protein: CAISESEQATNEKLFF. The CDR3 DNA reads TGTGCCATCAGTGAGTCTGAACAGGCAACTAATGAAAAACTGTTTTTT.

The chain employs TRBV5-1 and TRBJ2-1; D not certain. There are 10 residues in the CDR3. Trimming removed 4 bases at V and 7 bases at J, with 3 bases between. From germline, CDR1 is SGHRS and CDR2 YFSETQ. In DNA form, the CDR3 reads TGCGCCAGCAGCGGGAATGAGCAGTTCTTC. This encodes CASSGNEQFF.

The table lists this clone with a count of one. CDR3 protein: CASSLNSLAETQYF. The CDR3 DNA reads as TGTGCCAGCAGCTTAAATTCTCTAGCGGAGACCCAGTACTTC. The V gene is TRBV7-9, the J gene TRBJ2-5, with a tentative D call TRBD2 (6 bases). CDR1 is SEHNR, CDR2 FQNEAQ, per germline (reference sequence). The V end lost 2 bases, the J end lost 5 bases, and 12 bases lay between the germline ends. The CDR3 is 14 amino acids.

The chain joins TRBV29-1 to TRBJ2-2, with D possibly called TRBD1 or TRBD2 (5 bases each). This CDR3 is 18 amino acids long. Germline values: CDR1 SQVTM, CDR2 ANQGSEA. The V end lost 4 bases, the J end lost 0 bases, and 21 bases lay between the germline ends. CDR3 residues: CSVGIARGPHSNTGELFF. DNA of the CDR3: TGCAGCGTTGGAATCGCCCGGGGACCTCATTCGAACACCGGGGAGCTGTTTTTT.

This chain joins TRBV7-9 and TRBJ2-3; the D gene is possibly TRBD2 (6 bases). The V gene's germline CDR1 is SEHNR and CDR2 FQNEAQ (reference sequence). Deletions cut 2 bases from V and 6 bases from J, with 9 bases between. CDR3 length equals 13 residues. The CDR3 loop is CASSLRDLDTQYF. The CDR3, as DNA: TGTGCCAGCAGCTTAAGGGACTTGGATACGCAGTATTTT.

J is TRBJ2-7 and V is TRBV10-3; possibly TRBD2 for D (6 bases). The length of the CDR3 is 13 residues. Per the germline V gene, CDR1 is ENHRY and CDR2 is SYGVKD. Trimming shortened V by 6 bases and J by 4 bases, and 13 bases separated the two germline ends. CDR3 residues: CAIRPSADYEQYF. The DNA for the CDR3 is TGTGCCATCAGGCCTAGCGCCGATTACGAGCAGTACTTC.

The chain carries TRBV2 and TRBJ1-5; D is perhaps TRBD1 (6 bases). The V and J ends lost 3 bases and 1 base respectively, with 16 bases between them. Germline assignment: CDR1 SNHLY and CDR2 FYNNEI. This CDR3 spans 17 amino acids. CDR3 residues: CASSEMGGVGSNQPQHF. DNA of the CDR3: TGTGCCAGCAGTGAGATGGGGGGCGTCGGAAGCAATCAGCCCCAGCATTTT.

V and J are TRBV7-9 and TRBJ2-7, with D possibly being TRBD2 (6 bases). Trimming removed 0 bases at V and 5 bases at J, with 8 bases between. The CDR3 length is 13 residues. CDR1 and CDR2 (germline): SEHNR, FQNEAQ (reference sequence). CDR3 residues: CASSLAGGNEQYF. The CDR3 DNA reads TGTGCCAGCAGCTTAGCTGGCGGGAACGAGCAGTACTTC.

Only a few counts were recorded for this clone. The genes are TRBV27 and TRBJ2-1, with 15 bases lining up with TRBD2. The length of the CDR3 is 17 residues. With V trimmed by 5 bases and J by 6 bases, 8 bases remained unmatched. Germline CDR1 reads MNHEY; CDR2 reads SMNVEV (reference sequence). CDR3 sequence reads: CASSQGLAGGRRNEQFF. As DNA, the CDR3 is TGTGCCAGCAGTCAAGGACTAGCGGGGGGGCGGCGCAATGAGCAGTTCTTC.

Only one count was recorded for this clone. The chain carries TRBV7-9 and TRBJ2-7, with 12 bases that match TRBD1. Germline V gene sequence: CDR1 SEHNR, CDR2 FQNEAQ (reference sequence). There are 15 residues in the CDR3. Trimming at V came to 5 bases and at J to 6 bases, leaving 8 bases not matched to a gene. The CDR3 coding sequence is TGTGCCAGCAGCGCCCCCGGGACAGGGGGCCTCGAGCAGTACTTC. It codes for CASSAPGTGGLEQYF. The whole variable domain, filled in from reference TRBV7-9 and TRBJ2-7, reads DTGVSQNPRHKITKRGQNVTFRCDPISEHNRLYWYRQTLGQGPEFLTYFQNEAQLEKSRLLSDRFSAERPKGSFSTLEIQRTEQGDSAMYLCASSAPGTGGLEQYFGPGTRLTVT.

About this clone itself: The junction and the germline gene differ at one end; a read error may be behind it. The chain couples TRBV2 to TRBJ2-3; 10 bases match TRBD2. The CDR3 runs to 11 residues. The germline CDR1 and CDR2 sequences are SNHLY and FYNNEI. CDR3 bases: TGTGCCAGCAGTGAGGGGACTAGCGTCGATTTT. Translation gives CASSEGTSVDF.

CDR3 in amino acids: CASSPGGGTPGKLFF. CDR3 DNA sequence: TGTGCCAGCAGTCCGGGGGGCGGCACCCCGGGAAAACTGTTTTTT. The V call is TRBV7-7, the J call TRBJ1-4; perhaps TRBD1 as D (6 bases). The ends were cut back, 6 bases at V and 10 bases at J, with 21 bases in the middle. In germline, CDR1 is SSHAT, CDR2 FNYEAQ (reference sequence). The CDR3 is 15 residues long.

This chain uses TRBV15 with TRBJ1-1, with TRBD1 matching over 7 bases. CDR1 and CDR2 from the germline V gene are LNHNV and YYDKDF (reference sequence). The junction had 9 bases not matched to a gene; V was cut back by 7 bases and J by 7 bases. The CDR3 covers 13 residues. The CDR3 nucleotides read TGTGCCACCAACTTAGGACAGGCGGGTGAAGCTTTCTTT. This translates into CATNLGQAGEAFF.

The genes are TRBV6-5 and TRBJ2-1, with TRBD1 matching 9 bases. The CDR3 length is 14 residues. The V gene end was trimmed by 5 bases and the J gene end by 6 bases; junction bases not matched to a gene: 5. Germline CDR1 reads MNHEY; CDR2 reads SVGAGI. The chain's CDR3 is CASSRGTGSNEQFF. The CDR3 coding sequence is TGTGCCAGCAGTAGAGGGACAGGGTCCAATGAGCAGTTCTTC.

The V call is TRBV7-9, the J call TRBJ2-1; 8 bases agree with TRBD2. V lost 5 bases, J lost 0 bases, and 12 bases stayed unmatched. In germline, CDR1 is SEHNR, CDR2 FQNEAQ (reference sequence). The CDR3 length is 18 residues. In DNA form, the CDR3 reads TGTGCCAGCAGCCCCCGCAGCGGGAGAACTCACTCCTACAATGAGCAGTTCTTC. Translating it yields CASSPRSGRTHSYNEQFF.

The chain links TRBV24-1 to TRBJ2-2; 9 bases align to TRBD1. V shed 1 base and J 0 bases; nucleotides not matched to a gene: 11. The germline V gene encodes CDR1 KGHDR and CDR2 SFDVKD. The CDR3 has 20 residues. This CDR3 is CATSDFLSTGGGPNTGELFF. In DNA, the CDR3 is TGTGCCACCAGTGATTTTCTCTCGACAGGGGGAGGGCCGAACACCGGGGAGCTGTTTTTT.

The V gene is TRBV21-1, the J gene TRBJ2-7. TRBV21-1 is a pseudogene. The CDR3 runs 11 residues. The CDR3 DNA follows: TGTGCCAGCATCATATCCTGCGAGCAGTACTTC. Translated: CASIISCEQYF.

The chain links TRBV27 to TRBJ1-1, with TRBD1 matching over 7 bases. The CDR3 has 16 residues. The ends lost 3 bases at V and 5 bases at J; junction bases unmatched: 12. CDR1 is MNHEY, CDR2 SMNVEV, per germline (reference sequence). CDR3 bases: TGTGCCAGCAGTTTTGGAATGAGGGGGCGAGGGACTGAAGCTTTCTTT. It specifies CASSFGMRGRGTEAFF.

In this sample, this clone turned up a few times. J is TRBJ1-5 and V is TRBV19; D remains ambiguous. There are 12 residues in the CDR3. CDR1 is LNHDA, CDR2 SQIVND, per germline (reference sequence). V lost 7 bases to trimming and J lost 6 bases, with 10 bases between them. CDR3 nucleotide sequence: TGTGCCAGTACCCCCTCCGGTCAGCCCCAGCATTTT. Residues: CASTPSGQPQHF.

For the CDR3, the DNA is TGCGCCAGCAGGGTCTTTATTGAGCAGTACTTC. Amino acid sequence: CASRVFIEQYF. V is TRBV23-1 and J is TRBJ2-7, with D unclear. TRBV23-1 is given ORF status, its function remaining uncertain. V gave up 6 bases and J gave up 7 bases, with 10 bases separating them. This CDR3 has 11 amino acids.